Listed here are 3 T cell receptor beta chains from one sample, sequenced in a study of cytomegalovirus exposure and HLA in healthy donors. Primers: 60 Vbeta forward and 13 Jbeta reverse. This table comes from immunoSEQ multiplex PCR, and its TCRdb copy is limited to in-frame clones, with some not included. The profile shows over 80,000 clones, 82% of them singletons. Sequencing input: PBMCs. These receptors all come from a man younger than 45 in good health and CMV-seropositive.

This chain links TRBV9 with TRBJ1-4; 10 bases are a match to TRBD1. Germline-derived CDR1 and CDR2 are SGDLS and YYNGEE. Trimming removed 2 bases from V and 8 bases from J; junction bases left unmatched: 9. This CDR3 contains 16 residues. CDR3: CASSVGQGGPGEKLFF. CDR3 in DNA: TGTGCCAGCAGCGTTGGACAGGGGGGACCGGGGGAAAAACTGTTTTTT.

The rearrangement joins TRBV28 to TRBJ2-4; 11 bases align to TRBD1. This CDR3 is 17 amino acids long. Trimming removed 6 bases from V and 3 bases from J; junction bases left unmatched: 10. Per the germline V gene, CDR1 is MDHEN and CDR2 is SYDVKM. CDR3 in amino acids: CASSTWGQGGGKNIQYF. DNA of the CDR3: TGTGCCAGCAGCACATGGGGACAGGGGGGGGGCAAAAACATTCAGTACTTC.

This chain uses TRBV7-8 with TRBJ2-1, with 7 bases lining up with TRBD2. The V and J ends lost 7 bases and 9 bases, in that order; junction bases with no gene match: 15. The CDR3 is made up of 15 amino acids. CDR1 and CDR2 from the germline V gene are SGHVS and FQNEAQ. The CDR3 loop reads CASTSLEGGRGEQFF. CDR3 in DNA: TGTGCCAGCACCTCCTTAGAGGGAGGGCGAGGTGAGCAGTTCTTC.